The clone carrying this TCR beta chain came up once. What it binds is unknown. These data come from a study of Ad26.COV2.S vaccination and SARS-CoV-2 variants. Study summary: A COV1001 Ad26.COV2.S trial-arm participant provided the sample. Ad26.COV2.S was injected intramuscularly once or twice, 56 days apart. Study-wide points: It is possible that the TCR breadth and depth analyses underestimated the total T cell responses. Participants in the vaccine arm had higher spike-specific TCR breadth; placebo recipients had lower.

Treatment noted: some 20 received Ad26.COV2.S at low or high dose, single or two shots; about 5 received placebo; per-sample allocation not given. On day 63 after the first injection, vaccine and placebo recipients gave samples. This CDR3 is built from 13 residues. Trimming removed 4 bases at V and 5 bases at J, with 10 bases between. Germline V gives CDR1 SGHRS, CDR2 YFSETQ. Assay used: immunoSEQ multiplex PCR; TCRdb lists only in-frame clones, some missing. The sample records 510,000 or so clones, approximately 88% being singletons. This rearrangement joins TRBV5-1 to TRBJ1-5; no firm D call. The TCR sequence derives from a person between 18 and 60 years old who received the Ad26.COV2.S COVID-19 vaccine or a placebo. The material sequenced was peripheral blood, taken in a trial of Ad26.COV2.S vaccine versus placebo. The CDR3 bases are TGCGCCAGCAGCCGGACGGTAGATCAGCCCCAGCATTTT. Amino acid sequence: CASSRTVDQPQHF.